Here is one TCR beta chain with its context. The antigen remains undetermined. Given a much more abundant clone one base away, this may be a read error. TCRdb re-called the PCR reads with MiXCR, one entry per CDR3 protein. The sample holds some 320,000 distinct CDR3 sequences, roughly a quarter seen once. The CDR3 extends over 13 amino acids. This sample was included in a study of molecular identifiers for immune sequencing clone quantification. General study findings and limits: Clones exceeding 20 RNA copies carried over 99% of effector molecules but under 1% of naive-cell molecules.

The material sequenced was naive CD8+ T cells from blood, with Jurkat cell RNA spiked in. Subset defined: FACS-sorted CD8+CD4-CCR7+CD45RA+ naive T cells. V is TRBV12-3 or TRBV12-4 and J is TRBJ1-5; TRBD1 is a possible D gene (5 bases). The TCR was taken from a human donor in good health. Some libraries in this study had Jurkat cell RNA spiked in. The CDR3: CASGLGENQPQHF. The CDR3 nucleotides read TGTGCCAGCGGTTTAGGGGAGAATCAGCCCCAGCATTTT.